Listed below are T cell receptor beta chains from one sample, sequenced in a study of blood T cell repertoires in COVID-19. Only in-frame clones appear in the TCRdb table, and some are missing; sequencing was by immunoSEQ multiplex PCR. Of some 300,000 clones listed, 80% to 90% are singletons. The sample taken for sequencing was PBMCs or T cells enriched from blood (not recorded which). Receptor source: a man aged 25-45 years who had recovered from COVID-19. CDR3s include the opening cysteine and the closing phenylalanine or tryptophan. The order of the fields is J gene, clone size, D gene, V gene, CDR3 DNA, CDR3 protein. The D gene is left open where the match is weak. The listing skips clone size in some rows; elsewhere it reads once, few, many or a size class.

j_gene: TRBJ1-1
abundance: -
d_gene: -
v_gene: TRBV4-1
CDR3nt: TGCGCCAGCAGCCTGGAGTTCAGCACTGAAGCTTTCTTT
CDR3aa: CASSLEFSTEAFF

j_gene: TRBJ1-5
abundance: -
d_gene: TRBD1
v_gene: TRBV10-2
CDR3nt: TGCGCCAGCAGTCAGGGGGACAGGGGGATGTATCAGCCCCAGCATTTT
CDR3aa: CASSQGDRGMYQPQHF

j_gene: TRBJ2-5
abundance: once
d_gene: TRBD1
v_gene: TRBV5-6
CDR3nt: TGTGCCAGCAGCTTGCCTGGACAGGGGATTCGAGAGACCCAGTACTTC
CDR3aa: CASSLPGQGIRETQYF

j_gene: TRBJ2-5
abundance: -
d_gene: -
v_gene: TRBV7-6
CDR3nt: TGTGCCAGCAGCTTAAAGGTTGGGGACACGGAGACCCAGTACTTC
CDR3aa: CASSLKVGDTETQYF

j_gene: TRBJ2-1
abundance: -
d_gene: TRBD2
v_gene: TRBV10-3
CDR3nt: TGTGCCATCAGTGATAGATTGTTAGAGGGAGGGGCATACAATGAGCAGTTCTTC
CDR3aa: CAISDRLLEGGAYNEQFF

j_gene: TRBJ1-3
abundance: -
d_gene: -
v_gene: TRBV20-1
CDR3nt: TGCAGTGCTGGTGTGAGGGTGAACTCTGGAAACACCATATATTTT
CDR3aa: CSAGVRVNSGNTIYF

j_gene: TRBJ2-7
abundance: -
d_gene: -
v_gene: TRBV5-1
CDR3nt: TGCGCCAGCAGCTTGGAGTTTCGGCGGGGCGGGTACGAGCAGTACTTC
CDR3aa: CASSLEFRRGGYEQYF

j_gene: TRBJ1-2
abundance: -
d_gene: TRBD1
v_gene: TRBV11-3
CDR3nt: TGTGCCAGCAGCTTAGGACAGGGTAACTATGGCTACACCTTC
CDR3aa: CASSLGQGNYGYTF

j_gene: TRBJ2-3
abundance: -
d_gene: TRBD2
v_gene: TRBV7-9
CDR3nt: TGTGCCAGCAGCTTTGGGATCGGGGCGGGGGGCACAGATACGCAGTATTTT
CDR3aa: CASSFGIGAGGTDTQYF

j_gene: TRBJ1-2
abundance: -
d_gene: TRBD1
v_gene: TRBV5-1
CDR3nt: TGCGCCAGCAGTCCGGGACAGGGCCCTATTAACTATGGCTACACCTTC
CDR3aa: CASSPGQGPINYGYTF

j_gene: TRBJ2-2
abundance: once
d_gene: TRBD1
v_gene: TRBV7-9
CDR3nt: TGTGCCAGCAGCTCCGGACCGCAACAGGGGGACAGTACCGGGGAGCTGTTTTTT
CDR3aa: CASSSGPQQGDSTGELFF

j_gene: TRBJ2-1
abundance: -
d_gene: -
v_gene: TRBV5-4
CDR3nt: TGTGCCAGCAGCTTGTCTGCAGACTCCTACAATGAGCAGTTCTTC
CDR3aa: CASSLSADSYNEQFF

j_gene: TRBJ1-2
abundance: -
d_gene: -
v_gene: TRBV10-2
CDR3nt: TGCGCCAGCAGTGAGTGGAGATCGGGGTCGGTGAGCTATGGCTACACCTTC
CDR3aa: CASSEWRSGSVSYGYTF

j_gene: TRBJ2-5
abundance: few
d_gene: -
v_gene: TRBV7-9
CDR3nt: TGTGCCAGCAGCTTAGCTAGAGGGTTGGAGACCCAGTACTTC
CDR3aa: CASSLARGLETQYF

j_gene: TRBJ1-1
abundance: few
d_gene: -
v_gene: TRBV19
CDR3nt: TGTGCCAGTAGCTCCAGGGAGGGCACTGAAGCTTTCTTT
CDR3aa: CASSSREGTEAFF

j_gene: TRBJ2-7
abundance: -
d_gene: -
v_gene: TRBV7-6
CDR3nt: TGTGCCAGCAGCTTAAAGGCTAGCGAGAGCTACGAGCAGTACTTC
CDR3aa: CASSLKASESYEQYF

j_gene: TRBJ2-3
abundance: -
d_gene: -
v_gene: TRBV24-1
CDR3nt: TGTGCCACCAGTGACCTACAGGGAGGCACAGATACGCAGTATTTT
CDR3aa: CATSDLQGGTDTQYF

j_gene: TRBJ2-7
abundance: -
d_gene: TRBD2
v_gene: TRBV27
CDR3nt: TGTGCCAGCAGTCCCGGACTAGCGGGAGCCTACGAGCAGTACTTC
CDR3aa: CASSPGLAGAYEQYF

j_gene: TRBJ1-2
abundance: -
d_gene: -
v_gene: TRBV4-1
CDR3nt: TGCGCCAGCAGCCAACAGGAACTCTATGGCTACACCTTC
CDR3aa: CASSQQELYGYTF

j_gene: TRBJ1-3
abundance: -
d_gene: -
v_gene: TRBV7-8
CDR3nt: TGTGCCAGCAGCCCGAGATCGGGAATGGGAAACACCATATATTTT
CDR3aa: CASSPRSGMGNTIYF

j_gene: TRBJ1-3
abundance: -
d_gene: -
v_gene: TRBV5-1
CDR3nt: TGCGCCAGCAGCTTGGCCCTTATCTCTGGAAACACCATATATTTT
CDR3aa: CASSLALISGNTIYF

j_gene: TRBJ2-3
abundance: -
d_gene: -
v_gene: TRBV7-2
CDR3nt: TGTGCCAGCAGCCTACTTGCCGCTCCAGATACGCAGTATTTT
CDR3aa: CASSLLAAPDTQYF

j_gene: TRBJ2-7
abundance: -
d_gene: -
v_gene: TRBV7-8
CDR3nt: TGTGCCAGCAGCTTAGCGTCCCTTACATACGAGCAGTACTTC
CDR3aa: CASSLASLTYEQYF

j_gene: TRBJ1-2
abundance: -
d_gene: -
v_gene: TRBV28
CDR3nt: TGTGCCAGCACCGAATCGGGGCCCCGGGAGGGCTACACCTTC
CDR3aa: CASTESGPREGYTF

j_gene: TRBJ1-1
abundance: -
d_gene: -
v_gene: TRBV6-5
CDR3nt: TGTGCCAGCAGTTACCGCGTCACTGCGAACACTGAAGCTTTCTTT
CDR3aa: CASSYRVTANTEAFF

j_gene: TRBJ2-2
abundance: -
d_gene: -
v_gene: TRBV6-1
CDR3nt: TGTGCCAGCAGTGAAGGCAGGGGAAGCACCGGGGAGCTGTTTTTT
CDR3aa: CASSEGRGSTGELFF

j_gene: TRBJ1-1
abundance: -
d_gene: TRBD1
v_gene: TRBV11-3
CDR3nt: TGTGCCAGCAGCTTAGACAGGGGGAGGCAAGCTTTCTTT
CDR3aa: CASSLDRGRQAFF

j_gene: TRBJ1-6
abundance: -
d_gene: TRBD1
v_gene: TRBV24-1
CDR3nt: TGTGCCACCAGCGGGACAGCAAATTCACCCCTCCACTTT
CDR3aa: CATSGTANSPLHF

j_gene: TRBJ2-5
abundance: -
d_gene: TRBD2
v_gene: TRBV7-8
CDR3nt: TGTGCCAGCAGCTTAGGCGGGAGCGGGAAGACCCAGTACTTC
CDR3aa: CASSLGGSGKTQYF

j_gene: TRBJ2-7
abundance: -
d_gene: TRBD1
v_gene: TRBV7-6
CDR3nt: TGTGCCAGCAGCTCAAGTCCGGGACAGGTTTACGAGCAGTACTTC
CDR3aa: CASSSSPGQVYEQYF

j_gene: TRBJ1-2
abundance: -
d_gene: TRBD1
v_gene: TRBV5-1
CDR3nt: TGCGCCAGCAGCTTGGCGGGGACAGGCCGGCGGCTCTATGGCTACACCTTC
CDR3aa: CASSLAGTGRRLYGYTF

j_gene: TRBJ2-2
abundance: once
d_gene: -
v_gene: TRBV7-6
CDR3nt: TGTGCCAGCAGCTCGCCCATCGGGGGGCAGGCCGGGGAGCTGTTTTTT
CDR3aa: CASSSPIGGQAGELFF

j_gene: TRBJ1-1
abundance: few
d_gene: -
v_gene: TRBV6-2/TRBV6-3
CDR3nt: TGTGCCAGCAGCCACAGGAGCCTAAACACTGAAGCTTTCTTT
CDR3aa: CASSHRSLNTEAFF

j_gene: TRBJ2-2
abundance: -
d_gene: TRBD2
v_gene: TRBV6-5
CDR3nt: TGTGCCAGCAGTTACTACGGGGGAGGGGCCGGGGAGCTGTTTTTT
CDR3aa: CASSYYGGGAGELFF

j_gene: TRBJ2-7
abundance: -
d_gene: TRBD1
v_gene: TRBV6-1
CDR3nt: TGTGCCAGCAGTGAAGTAGAAAGTCAGGGGGTGTATTTCCCTGACGAGCAGTACTTC
CDR3aa: CASSEVESQGVYFPDEQYF

j_gene: TRBJ1-1
abundance: -
d_gene: -
v_gene: TRBV9
CDR3nt: TGTGCCAGCAGCGTAGTAGGGGTTTACACTGAAGCTTTCTTT
CDR3aa: CASSVVGVYTEAFF

j_gene: TRBJ1-2
abundance: once
d_gene: TRBD1
v_gene: TRBV12-5
CDR3nt: TGTGCTAGTGGTTTGGCCGGGACAGGAGATATAACTAACTATGGCTACACCTTC
CDR3aa: CASGLAGTGDITNYGYTF

j_gene: TRBJ1-1
abundance: -
d_gene: -
v_gene: TRBV7-9
CDR3nt: TGTGCCAGCAGCTTTCGGGGGGCCACTGAAGCTTTCTTT
CDR3aa: CASSFRGATEAFF

j_gene: TRBJ2-1
abundance: -
d_gene: -
v_gene: TRBV24-1
CDR3nt: TGTGCCACCAGTGATGGGCACAATGAGCAGTTCTTC
CDR3aa: CATSDGHNEQFF

j_gene: TRBJ1-6
abundance: -
d_gene: TRBD1
v_gene: TRBV7-9
CDR3nt: TGTGCCAGCAGCTCCGGACAGGGCAGTTCACCCCTCCACTTT
CDR3aa: CASSSGQGSSPLHF

j_gene: TRBJ1-5
abundance: few
d_gene: TRBD1
v_gene: TRBV27
CDR3nt: TGTGCCAGCAGCCCGCTTCCGCAGGGGGTAAATCAGCCCCAGCATTTT
CDR3aa: CASSPLPQGVNQPQHF

j_gene: TRBJ2-2
abundance: -
d_gene: -
v_gene: TRBV5-1
CDR3nt: TGCGCCAGCAGCTTCCAGGGGAACACCGGGGAGCTGTTTTTT
CDR3aa: CASSFQGNTGELFF

j_gene: TRBJ1-2
abundance: -
d_gene: -
v_gene: TRBV3-1/TRBV3-2
CDR3nt: TGTGCCAGCAGCCATCGGCAGGGGCAGGATGGCTACACCTTC
CDR3aa: CASSHRQGQDGYTF

j_gene: TRBJ1-5
abundance: -
d_gene: -
v_gene: TRBV7-9
CDR3nt: TGTGCCAGCAGCTTGGTTAACACAGGGACCGGTCAGCCCCAGCATTTT
CDR3aa: CASSLVNTGTGQPQHF

j_gene: TRBJ2-7
abundance: -
d_gene: TRBD2
v_gene: TRBV7-2
CDR3nt: TGTGCCAGCAGCACGAGTAGCGGGAGATCGTCCTACGAGCAGTACTTC
CDR3aa: CASSTSSGRSSYEQYF

j_gene: TRBJ2-3
abundance: -
d_gene: TRBD2
v_gene: TRBV11-3
CDR3nt: TGTGCCAGCAGCTTGCTAGCGGGGGTCGCAGATACGCAGTATTTT
CDR3aa: CASSLLAGVADTQYF

j_gene: TRBJ1-3
abundance: -
d_gene: -
v_gene: TRBV27
CDR3nt: TGTGCCAGCAGTTTGCGACAAAGCGGAAACACCATATATTTT
CDR3aa: CASSLRQSGNTIYF

j_gene: TRBJ2-3
abundance: -
d_gene: -
v_gene: TRBV3-1/TRBV3-2
CDR3nt: TGTGCCAGCAGCCAAGGGGAGGTCGGACCGCCGTTGGATACGCAGTATTTT
CDR3aa: CASSQGEVGPPLDTQYF

j_gene: TRBJ1-1
abundance: -
d_gene: -
v_gene: TRBV10-1
CDR3nt: TGCGCCAGCAGTGAGTCGGCAGGCTCTGAAGCTTTCTTT
CDR3aa: CASSESAGSEAFF

j_gene: TRBJ1-1
abundance: -
d_gene: TRBD1
v_gene: TRBV10-2
CDR3nt: TGCGCCAGCAGTCAATACAGGGGGAACACTGAAGCTTTCTTT
CDR3aa: CASSQYRGNTEAFF

j_gene: TRBJ2-5
abundance: -
d_gene: -
v_gene: TRBV5-1
CDR3nt: TGCGCCAGCAGCTTGGGACAGAGTCAAGAGACCCAGTACTTC
CDR3aa: CASSLGQSQETQYF

j_gene: TRBJ2-1
abundance: -
d_gene: -
v_gene: TRBV2
CDR3nt: TGTGCCAGCAGCAGGACAGTCCACAATGAGCAGTTCTTC
CDR3aa: CASSRTVHNEQFF

j_gene: TRBJ1-4
abundance: -
d_gene: -
v_gene: TRBV2
CDR3nt: TGTGCCAGCAGTGATAGAGGATCTGAAAAACTGTTTTTT
CDR3aa: CASSDRGSEKLFF

j_gene: TRBJ2-1
abundance: -
d_gene: -
v_gene: TRBV11-3
CDR3nt: TGTGCCAGCAGCTCAAATAGGGGCTCCTACAATGAGCAGTTCTTC
CDR3aa: CASSSNRGSYNEQFF

j_gene: TRBJ2-7
abundance: -
d_gene: -
v_gene: TRBV4-1
CDR3nt: TGCGCCAGCAGCCTCGGACAGAGCTACGAGCAGTACTTC
CDR3aa: CASSLGQSYEQYF

j_gene: TRBJ1-1
abundance: -
d_gene: -
v_gene: TRBV19
CDR3nt: TGTGCCAGTAGTACGGTCCCCACTGAAGCTTTCTTT
CDR3aa: CASSTVPTEAFF

j_gene: TRBJ2-7
abundance: -
d_gene: TRBD2
v_gene: TRBV7-6
CDR3nt: TGTGCCAGCAGCTCCGTGACTAGCGGGGCCTTCTTTGAGCAGTACTTC
CDR3aa: CASSSVTSGAFFEQYF

j_gene: TRBJ1-1
abundance: -
d_gene: -
v_gene: TRBV28
CDR3nt: TGTGCCAGCAGTTTCGAGCCTACAGAAACTGAAGCTTTCTTT
CDR3aa: CASSFEPTETEAFF

j_gene: TRBJ2-1
abundance: -
d_gene: TRBD2
v_gene: TRBV18
CDR3nt: TGTGCCAGCTCACCCAAATCGACTAGCGAAAATGAGCAGTTCTTC
CDR3aa: CASSPKSTSENEQFF